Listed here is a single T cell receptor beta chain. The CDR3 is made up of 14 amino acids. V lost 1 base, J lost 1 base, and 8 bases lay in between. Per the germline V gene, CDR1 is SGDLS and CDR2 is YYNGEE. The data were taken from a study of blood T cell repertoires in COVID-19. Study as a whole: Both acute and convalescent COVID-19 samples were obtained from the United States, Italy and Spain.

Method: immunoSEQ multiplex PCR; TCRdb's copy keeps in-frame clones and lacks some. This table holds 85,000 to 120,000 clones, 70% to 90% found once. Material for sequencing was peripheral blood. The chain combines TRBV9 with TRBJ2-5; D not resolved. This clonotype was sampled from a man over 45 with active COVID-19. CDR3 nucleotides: TGTGCCAGCAGCGTAATCCCTAGCCAAGAGACCCAGTACTTC. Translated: CASSVIPSQETQYF. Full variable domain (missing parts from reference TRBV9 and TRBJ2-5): DSGVTQTPKHLITATGQRVTLRCSPRSGDLSVYWYQQSLDQGLQFLIQYYNGEERAKGNILERFSAQQFPDLHSELNLSSLELGDSALYFCASSVIPSQETQYFGPGTRLLVL.